This is a list of T cell receptor beta chains from one sample in a study of blood T cell repertoires in COVID-19. TCRdb keeps only in-frame clones here, not all; method: immunoSEQ multiplex PCR. The sample gives a few hundred thousand clones, 85% of which show up once; roughly a sixth is in the top ten. Specimen: PBMCs or T cells enriched from blood (not recorded which). All receptors come from a man aged 35 to 55 who had recovered from COVID-19. Each CDR3 is given with its conserved first and last residue. Each record gives: D gene, clone size, V gene, J gene, CDR3 protein, CDR3 DNA. D genes are given only for firm matches. Only some rows state a clone size, as once, few, many or a class for expanded clones.

d_call: NA
clone_size: NA
v_call: TRBV14
j_call: TRBJ2-7
cdr3_aa: CASSQGISSYEQYF
cdr3_nt: TGTGCCAGCAGCCAAGGCATCAGCTCCTACGAGCAGTACTTC

d_call: TRBD1
clone_size: few
v_call: TRBV5-1
j_call: TRBJ1-5
cdr3_aa: CASSLGTGDQPQHF
cdr3_nt: TGCGCCAGCAGCTTGGGGACAGGGGATCAGCCCCAGCATTTT

d_call: TRBD2
clone_size: NA
v_call: TRBV5-8
j_call: TRBJ2-1
cdr3_aa: CASSLGLAIDNEQFF
cdr3_nt: TGTGCCAGCAGCTTGGGACTAGCGATCGACAATGAGCAGTTCTTC

d_call: TRBD1
clone_size: NA
v_call: TRBV27
j_call: TRBJ2-7
cdr3_aa: CASRPLGGRQGANEQYF
cdr3_nt: TGTGCCAGCAGGCCGCTGGGGGGGCGACAGGGGGCAAATGAGCAGTACTTC

d_call: TRBD1
clone_size: few
v_call: TRBV2
j_call: TRBJ1-2
cdr3_aa: CASRGQTINYGYTF
cdr3_nt: TGTGCCAGCAGGGGACAGACCATCAACTATGGCTACACCTTC

d_call: NA
clone_size: NA
v_call: TRBV11-3
j_call: TRBJ1-2
cdr3_aa: CASSLGDSNYGYTF
cdr3_nt: TGTGCCAGCAGCTTAGGAGACTCTAACTATGGCTACACCTTC

d_call: NA
clone_size: NA
v_call: TRBV21-1
j_call: TRBJ2-1
cdr3_aa: CASSKGQLAGVSDEQFF
cdr3_nt: TGTGCCAGCAGCAAAGGGCAACTAGCGGGAGTTTCTGATGAGCAGTTCTTC

d_call: NA
clone_size: NA
v_call: TRBV4-1
j_call: TRBJ1-6
cdr3_aa: CASSQFAADQSNNSPLHF
cdr3_nt: TGCGCCAGCAGCCAATTCGCGGCAGACCAATCGAATAATTCACCCCTCCACTTT

d_call: NA
clone_size: medium-sized
v_call: TRBV19
j_call: TRBJ2-2
cdr3_aa: CASSPTANTGELFF
cdr3_nt: TGTGCCAGTAGTCCGACAGCGAACACCGGGGAGCTGTTTTTT

d_call: NA
clone_size: NA
v_call: TRBV18
j_call: TRBJ2-7
cdr3_aa: CASSPQIDNSYEQYF
cdr3_nt: TGTGCCAGCTCCCCCCAGATTGACAACTCCTACGAGCAGTACTTC

d_call: NA
clone_size: NA
v_call: TRBV6-5
j_call: TRBJ2-2
cdr3_aa: CASFRELNTGELFF
cdr3_nt: TGTGCCAGCTTCCGGGAGTTGAACACCGGGGAGCTGTTTTTT

d_call: NA
clone_size: NA
v_call: TRBV11-3
j_call: TRBJ2-7
cdr3_aa: CASSLGSYEQYF
cdr3_nt: TGTGCCAGCAGCTTAGGCAGCTACGAGCAGTACTTC

d_call: NA
clone_size: NA
v_call: TRBV15
j_call: TRBJ2-7
cdr3_aa: CATSRDLLAEQYF
cdr3_nt: TGTGCCACCAGCAGAGATTTATTGGCCGAGCAGTACTTC

d_call: TRBD1
clone_size: once
v_call: TRBV6-2/TRBV6-3
j_call: TRBJ2-1
cdr3_aa: CASSSGQAYNEQFF
cdr3_nt: TGTGCCAGCAGTTCCGGACAGGCCTACAATGAGCAGTTCTTC

d_call: NA
clone_size: NA
v_call: TRBV18
j_call: TRBJ2-7
cdr3_aa: CASSPTGGAVGEQYF
cdr3_nt: TGTGCCAGCTCACCAACGGGGGGCGCAGTCGGCGAGCAGTACTTC

d_call: NA
clone_size: few
v_call: TRBV28
j_call: TRBJ2-3
cdr3_aa: CASSPSGTDTQYF
cdr3_nt: TGTGCCAGCAGTCCTTCCGGCACAGATACGCAGTATTTT

d_call: TRBD2
clone_size: NA
v_call: TRBV5-1
j_call: TRBJ2-7
cdr3_aa: CASSLLAGHGNEQYF
cdr3_nt: TGCGCCAGCAGCTTACTAGCGGGGCACGGCAACGAGCAGTACTTC

d_call: NA
clone_size: NA
v_call: TRBV2
j_call: TRBJ1-2
cdr3_aa: CASSERGAGYTF
cdr3_nt: TGTGCCAGCAGTGAACGGGGGGCGGGCTACACCTTC

d_call: NA
clone_size: NA
v_call: TRBV2
j_call: TRBJ2-7
cdr3_aa: CASSLSSLYEQYF
cdr3_nt: TGTGCCAGCAGTTTATCCAGTCTTTACGAGCAGTACTTC

d_call: TRBD1
clone_size: NA
v_call: TRBV28
j_call: TRBJ2-3
cdr3_aa: CASSTRTGTDTQYF
cdr3_nt: TGTGCCAGCAGTACACGGACAGGGACAGATACGCAGTATTTT

d_call: NA
clone_size: once
v_call: TRBV30
j_call: TRBJ1-5
cdr3_aa: CAWSQDNQPQHF
cdr3_nt: TGTGCCTGGAGTCAGGACAATCAGCCCCAGCATTTT

d_call: NA
clone_size: NA
v_call: TRBV9
j_call: TRBJ1-2
cdr3_aa: CASSVGTNNYGYTF
cdr3_nt: TGTGCCAGCAGCGTAGGGACTAATAACTATGGCTACACCTTC

d_call: TRBD2
clone_size: NA
v_call: TRBV5-1
j_call: TRBJ2-3
cdr3_aa: CASSLVSGMSTDTQYF
cdr3_nt: TGCGCCAGCAGCTTGGTTAGCGGGATGTCAACAGATACGCAGTATTTT

d_call: NA
clone_size: NA
v_call: TRBV28
j_call: TRBJ2-3
cdr3_aa: CASRRSVTDTQYF
cdr3_nt: TGTGCCAGCAGACGTAGCGTCACAGATACGCAGTATTTT

d_call: NA
clone_size: NA
v_call: TRBV2
j_call: TRBJ1-2
cdr3_aa: CASSERVAAGYTF
cdr3_nt: TGTGCCAGCAGTGAACGTGTAGCTGCTGGCTACACCTTC

d_call: NA
clone_size: NA
v_call: TRBV11-3
j_call: TRBJ2-7
cdr3_aa: CASSADGTGSSYEQYF
cdr3_nt: TGTGCCAGCAGTGCAGACGGGACTGGGAGCTCCTACGAGCAGTACTTC

d_call: NA
clone_size: NA
v_call: TRBV14
j_call: TRBJ1-1
cdr3_aa: CASSQGSYRGRNTEAFF
cdr3_nt: TGTGCCAGCAGCCAAGGGTCGTACCGGGGGAGGAACACTGAAGCTTTCTTT

d_call: NA
clone_size: NA
v_call: TRBV5-1
j_call: TRBJ2-5
cdr3_aa: CASSPGEREETQYF
cdr3_nt: TGCGCCAGCAGTCCGGGGGAGAGAGAAGAGACCCAGTACTTC

d_call: NA
clone_size: NA
v_call: TRBV2
j_call: TRBJ1-4
cdr3_aa: CAQQFKDAGEKLFF
cdr3_nt: TGTGCGCAGCAGTTCAAGGACGCGGGGGAAAAACTGTTTTTT

d_call: NA
clone_size: once
v_call: TRBV13
j_call: TRBJ2-1
cdr3_aa: CASSLGLGRDNNEQFF
cdr3_nt: TGTGCCAGCAGCTTAGGCCTTGGACGGGACAACAATGAGCAGTTCTTC

d_call: NA
clone_size: once
v_call: TRBV28
j_call: TRBJ2-2
cdr3_aa: CASSRGTFANTGELFF
cdr3_nt: TGTGCCAGCAGTCGGGGGACTTTCGCGAACACCGGGGAGCTGTTTTTT

d_call: TRBD2
clone_size: NA
v_call: TRBV18
j_call: TRBJ2-7
cdr3_aa: CASSLSGRGEQYF
cdr3_nt: TGTGCCAGCTCTCTAAGCGGGAGAGGCGAGCAGTACTTC

d_call: NA
clone_size: NA
v_call: TRBV7-2
j_call: TRBJ1-1
cdr3_aa: CASSKERLLNTEAFF
cdr3_nt: TGTGCCAGCAGCAAGGAGCGACTTCTGAACACTGAAGCTTTCTTT

d_call: NA
clone_size: many
v_call: TRBV6-4
j_call: TRBJ1-5
cdr3_aa: CASSEGGGNQPQHF
cdr3_nt: TGTGCCAGCAGTGAAGGGGGGGGCAATCAGCCCCAGCATTTT

d_call: TRBD1
clone_size: few
v_call: TRBV7-2
j_call: TRBJ2-7
cdr3_aa: CASSVSGQLYEQYF
cdr3_nt: TGTGCCAGCTCCGTCTCGGGACAGCTCTACGAGCAGTACTTC

d_call: TRBD1
clone_size: NA
v_call: TRBV4-1
j_call: TRBJ1-2
cdr3_aa: CASRQRGQGGFYGYTF
cdr3_nt: TGCGCCAGCAGACAAAGGGGGCAGGGAGGATTCTATGGCTACACCTTC

d_call: NA
clone_size: few
v_call: TRBV13
j_call: TRBJ1-2
cdr3_aa: CASSPSTGKANYGYTF
cdr3_nt: TGTGCCAGCAGCCCCAGCACGGGGAAAGCTAACTATGGCTACACCTTC

d_call: NA
clone_size: NA
v_call: TRBV28
j_call: TRBJ1-5
cdr3_aa: CASHDINQPQHF
cdr3_nt: TGTGCCAGCCACGACATAAATCAGCCCCAGCATTTT

d_call: TRBD2
clone_size: NA
v_call: TRBV19
j_call: TRBJ2-7
cdr3_aa: CASSGAGLASYEQYF
cdr3_nt: TGTGCCAGTAGTGGAGCAGGACTAGCGAGCTACGAGCAGTACTTC

d_call: TRBD1
clone_size: NA
v_call: TRBV6-1
j_call: TRBJ1-1
cdr3_aa: CASSEPQDRVAFF
cdr3_nt: TGTGCCAGCAGTGAACCCCAGGACAGGGTTGCTTTCTTT

d_call: TRBD1
clone_size: NA
v_call: TRBV30
j_call: TRBJ1-3
cdr3_aa: CAWRGQGIGNTIYF
cdr3_nt: TGTGCCTGGAGGGGACAGGGGATTGGAAACACCATATATTTT

d_call: NA
clone_size: NA
v_call: TRBV10-3
j_call: TRBJ1-3
cdr3_aa: CAISEGGLSGNTIYF
cdr3_nt: TGTGCCATCAGTGAGGGGGGGTTATCTGGAAACACCATATATTTT

d_call: TRBD1
clone_size: few
v_call: TRBV5-1
j_call: TRBJ1-6
cdr3_aa: CASSSNFHGQGSSSPLHF
cdr3_nt: TGCGCCAGCAGCTCAAATTTTCACGGACAGGGTAGCAGCTCACCCCTCCACTTT

d_call: NA
clone_size: NA
v_call: TRBV3-1/TRBV3-2
j_call: TRBJ1-1
cdr3_aa: CASSQGTGNTEAFF
cdr3_nt: TGTGCCAGCAGCCAAGGGACTGGTAACACTGAAGCTTTCTTT

d_call: NA
clone_size: NA
v_call: TRBV15
j_call: TRBJ1-5
cdr3_aa: CATSRARFGDQPQHF
cdr3_nt: TGTGCCACCAGCAGAGCGCGGTTTGGCGATCAGCCCCAGCATTTT

d_call: NA
clone_size: NA
v_call: TRBV7-8
j_call: TRBJ2-1
cdr3_aa: CASSSLSGTGRHEQFF
cdr3_nt: TGTGCCAGCAGCTCACTTAGCGGGACAGGGCGGCATGAGCAGTTCTTC

d_call: NA
clone_size: NA
v_call: TRBV13
j_call: TRBJ1-1
cdr3_aa: CASSLQVNTEAFF
cdr3_nt: TGTGCCAGCAGCTTACAGGTAAACACTGAAGCTTTCTTT

d_call: NA
clone_size: NA
v_call: TRBV11-1
j_call: TRBJ2-2
cdr3_aa: CASSPNMATGELFF
cdr3_nt: TGTGCCAGCAGCCCAAACATGGCCACCGGGGAGCTGTTTTTT

d_call: NA
clone_size: NA
v_call: TRBV2
j_call: TRBJ1-2
cdr3_aa: CASSEWQGNYGYTF
cdr3_nt: TGTGCCAGCAGTGAATGGCAGGGGAACTATGGCTACACCTTC

d_call: TRBD1
clone_size: NA
v_call: TRBV19
j_call: TRBJ2-1
cdr3_aa: CASSILRGQGSNEQFF
cdr3_nt: TGTGCCAGTAGTATTTTGCGGGGACAGGGGTCCAATGAGCAGTTCTTC

d_call: NA
clone_size: NA
v_call: TRBV30
j_call: TRBJ1-5
cdr3_aa: CAWSGSGVRPQHF
cdr3_nt: TGTGCCTGGAGTGGGTCGGGGGTCCGGCCCCAGCATTTT

d_call: TRBD1
clone_size: NA
v_call: TRBV7-8
j_call: TRBJ1-5
cdr3_aa: CASSPQTGAGHNQPQHF
cdr3_nt: TGTGCCAGCAGCCCACAAACAGGGGCCGGTCACAATCAGCCCCAGCATTTT

d_call: TRBD1
clone_size: NA
v_call: TRBV14
j_call: TRBJ2-7
cdr3_aa: CASSLGTGYYLGYEQYF
cdr3_nt: TGTGCCAGCAGCCTCGGGACAGGGTACTACCTGGGCTACGAGCAGTACTTC

d_call: TRBD1
clone_size: NA
v_call: TRBV19
j_call: TRBJ1-4
cdr3_aa: CASSDRAPPATNEKLFF
cdr3_nt: TGTGCCAGTAGCGACAGGGCCCCACCTGCAACTAATGAAAAACTGTTTTTT

d_call: TRBD2
clone_size: NA
v_call: TRBV5-1
j_call: TRBJ2-7
cdr3_aa: CASSVLTSGTYEQYF
cdr3_nt: TGCGCCAGCAGCGTGCTGACTAGCGGTACCTACGAGCAGTACTTC

d_call: NA
clone_size: NA
v_call: TRBV3-1/TRBV3-2
j_call: TRBJ1-1
cdr3_aa: CASSPSNGRAAFF
cdr3_nt: TGTGCCAGCAGCCCAAGTAACGGCAGGGCCGCTTTCTTT

d_call: TRBD2
clone_size: NA
v_call: TRBV12-3/TRBV12-4
j_call: TRBJ2-7
cdr3_aa: CASRTSGSYEQYF
cdr3_nt: TGTGCCAGCAGGACTAGCGGCTCCTACGAGCAGTACTTC